This T cell receptor beta chain was obtained from a study of T cell responses to AZD1222 COVID-19 vaccine. Study-level points and caveats: Baseline seropositivity occurred in only a handful of AZD1222 recipients.

This CDR3 has 12 residues. Germline lookup yields CDR1 WSHSY and CDR2 SAAADI. V was trimmed by 8 bases and J by 0 bases, leaving 7 bases between them. Assay: immunoSEQ multiplex PCR; the TCRdb copy retains only in-frame clones and omits some. Found here are fewer than 150,000 clones, roughly 92% of them singletons; the top ten hold about 0.86%. Notes on this clone: Its antigen remains unidentified.

The origin of this receptor is an adult in good health. This sequence joins TRBV10-2 and TRBJ1-2; perhaps TRBD1 as D (6 bases). Sequenced material: peripheral blood, taken on day 0 of AZD1222 vaccination. The CDR3 DNA is TGCGCCAGCCGGACAGCTAACTATGGCTACACCTTC. This encodes CASRTANYGYTF.